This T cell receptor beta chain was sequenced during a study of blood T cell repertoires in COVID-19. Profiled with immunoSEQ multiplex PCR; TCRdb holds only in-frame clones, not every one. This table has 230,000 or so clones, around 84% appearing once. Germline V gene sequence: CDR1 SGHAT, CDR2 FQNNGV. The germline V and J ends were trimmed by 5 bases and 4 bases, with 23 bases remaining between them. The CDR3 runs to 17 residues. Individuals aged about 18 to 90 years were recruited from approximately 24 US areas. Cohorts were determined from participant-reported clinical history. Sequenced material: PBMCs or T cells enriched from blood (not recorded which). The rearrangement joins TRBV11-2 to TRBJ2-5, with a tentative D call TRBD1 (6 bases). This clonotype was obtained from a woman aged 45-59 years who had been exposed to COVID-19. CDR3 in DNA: TGTGCCAGCAGCCCACGCCTAAAAGCAGGGGCTGGAGAGACCCAGTACTTC. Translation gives CASSPRLKAGAGETQYF.